This entry lists 29 T cell receptor beta chains sequenced from one sample in a study of siplizumab effects on memory and regulatory T cells (dated by TCRdb to between 2018 and 2021). The library was obtained by the immunoSEQ multiplex PCR assay. TCRdb limited this immuneACCESS table to in-frame rearrangements with V and J called. A share of clones is missing; checked studies link under half to unresolved V genes, and the rest is unexplained. The sample table lists about 87,000 clones, about 91% of them with a count of one. The leading ten clones occupy 1.5% of the sample. Sequencing used Tregs sorted from blood. These receptors were obtained from a human donor in good health.

The rearrangement links TRBV7-2 to TRBJ2-7, with TRBD2 as a possible D gene (6 bases). The CDR3 totals 14 residues. The germline V gene encodes CDR1 SGHTA and CDR2 FQGNSA. The V end was cut by 5 bases, the J end by 6 bases, with 17 bases between. The chain's CDR3 is CASSRGGTLLEQYF. In nucleotides, the CDR3 is TGTGCCAGCAGCCGAGGAGGGACCCTCCTCGAGCAGTACTTC.

CDR3 sequence reads: CASSLGLASSYNEQFF. CDR3 bases: TGTGCCAGCAGCTTAGGACTAGCGAGCTCCTACAATGAGCAGTTCTTC. This chain connects TRBV7-9 to TRBJ2-1; 8 bases are a match to TRBD2. CDR3 size: 16 residues. V was pared by 1 base and J by 0 bases, with 2 bases of the junction left unmatched. Germline loops: CDR1 SEHNR, CDR2 FQNEAQ (reference sequence).

CDR3 loop: CASRTSSGGAGTDTQYF. In DNA form, the CDR3 reads TGTGCCAGCAGAACCTCTAGCGGGGGGGCTGGCACAGATACGCAGTATTTT. The chain has TRBV6-4 and TRBJ2-3; 12 bases match TRBD2. V lost 6 bases, J lost 1 base, and 8 bases stayed unmatched. The V gene's germline CDR1 is MRHNA and CDR2 SNTAGT. This CDR3 has 17 amino acids.

The rearrangement uses TRBV19 and TRBJ2-2; D is ambiguous. Trimming cost V 6 bases and J 6 bases, with 8 bases left between them. Germline loops: CDR1 LNHDA, CDR2 SQIVND (reference sequence). The CDR3 contains 12 residues. The chain's CDR3 is CASSPRPGELFF. DNA for the CDR3: TGTGCCAGTAGCCCCCGCCCCGGGGAGCTGTTTTTT. The full variable domain, its missing parts supplied by reference TRBV19 and TRBJ2-2, is DGGITQSPKYLFRKEGQNVTLSCEQNLNHDAMYWYRQDPGQGLRLIYYSQIVNDFQKGDIAEGYSVSREKKESFPLTVTSAQKNPTAFYLCASSPRPGELFFGEGSRLTVL.

The V gene is TRBV6-5, the J gene TRBJ1-2, with 7 bases fitting TRBD1. V lost 6 bases to trimming and J lost 2 bases; unmatched junction nucleotides: 9. This CDR3 has 15 amino acids. The V gene's germline CDR1 is MNHEY and CDR2 SVGAGI. The CDR3 nucleotides read TGTGCCAGCAGCAGCACGACAGGGACCAACTATGGCTACACCTTC. Residues: CASSSTTGTNYGYTF.

The chain links TRBV2 to TRBJ2-7, with D perhaps given as TRBD1 or TRBD2 (5 bases each). The CDR3 runs to 14 residues. V lost 8 bases and J 3 bases, leaving 17 bases between the germline ends. From germline, CDR1 is SNHLY and CDR2 FYNNEI. CDR3 DNA: TGTGCCAGCCTCAGGGAGATCGCCAACTACGAGCAGTACTTC. Translation gives CASLREIANYEQYF.

This chain uses TRBV19 with TRBJ2-7; TRBD2 matches 8 bases. The CDR3 sequence is 14 residues long. Per the germline V gene, CDR1 is LNHDA and CDR2 is SQIVND (reference sequence). With V trimmed by 3 bases and J by 3 bases, 4 bases remained unmatched. In nucleotides, the CDR3 is TGTGCCAGTAGTATCCAGCGGGGGAACTACGAGCAGTACTTC. As protein: CASSIQRGNYEQYF.

The chain carries TRBV18 and TRBJ2-7; TRBD1 matches 9 bases. The CDR3 runs to 16 residues. The junction had 7 bases not matched to a gene; V was cut back by 3 bases and J by 1 base. The germline V gene encodes CDR1 KGHSH and CDR2 LQKENI. This CDR3 reads CASSPLAGQGSYEQYF. The DNA of the CDR3 is TGTGCCAGCTCACCTTTGGCGGGACAGGGATCCTACGAGCAGTACTTC.

The chain employs TRBV5-1 and TRBJ1-2; weak D call: TRBD1 (5 bases). The CDR3 has 13 residues. Between the trimmed V and J ends, which lost 4 bases and 6 bases, there was a span of 13 bases. The germline V gene encodes CDR1 SGHRS and CDR2 YFSETQ. The CDR3, as DNA: TGCGCCAGCAGCGGAACCGGGACCCATGGCTACACCTTC. This codes for CASSGTGTHGYTF.

The rearrangement links TRBV30 to TRBJ2-5, with D maybe TRBD2 (6 bases). Trimming left V 1 base short and J 6 bases short, with 18 bases between. The germline V gene encodes CDR1 GTSNPN and CDR2 SVGIG (reference sequence). The CDR3 totals 15 residues. Here the CDR3 DNA reads TGTGCCTGGAGTGATCTCGAGGAGGGGTCGAAGACCCAGTACTTC. It codes for CAWSDLEEGSKTQYF.

This chain's CDR3 is CATTLYNEQFF. CDR3 DNA sequence: TGTGCCACTACCCTCTACAATGAGCAGTTCTTC. The V and J genes are TRBV19 and TRBJ2-1; D remains unclear. The CDR3 extends over 11 amino acids. V lost 10 bases and J lost 3, with 7 bases in between. Germline CDR1 is LNHDA and CDR2 is SQIVND (reference sequence). Combining the CDR3 with reference TRBV19 and TRBJ2-1 gives the whole variable domain DGGITQSPKYLFRKEGQNVTLSCEQNLNHDAMYWYRQDPGQGLRLIYYSQIVNDFQKGDIAEGYSVSREKKESFPLTVTSAQKNPTAFYLCATTLYNEQFFGPGTRLTVL.

This chain uses TRBV28 with TRBJ1-1; D perhaps matches TRBD1 (5 bases). Trimming took off 3 bases at V and 6 bases at J, with 14 bases between the two ends. The germline gives CDR1 MDHEN, CDR2 SYDVKM. The CDR3 contains 14 residues. The CDR3 coding sequence is TGTGCCAGCAGTTTGATTGGGGGTAGCGCTGAAGCTTTCTTT. The encoded protein is CASSLIGGSAEAFF.

The chain is built from TRBV2 and TRBJ2-7; 7 positions match TRBD1. The end of the DNA fits TRBJ2-1 better, so the J call may be wrong. The CDR3 runs to 14 residues. Germline values: CDR1 SNHLY, CDR2 FYNNEI. CDR3 residues: CASNYPGQYNEQFF. The CDR3 DNA reads TGTGCCAGCAATTATCCGGGACAGTACAATGAGCAGTTCTTC.

The chain couples TRBV6-6 to TRBJ1-6; 7 bases map to TRBD1. V shed 6 bases and J 7 bases; nucleotides not matched to a gene: 6. Germline V gives CDR1 MNHNY, CDR2 SVGAGI (reference sequence). This CDR3 spans 14 amino acids. The CDR3, as DNA: TGTGCCAGCAGCGACAGGGCCGAAAATTCACCCCTCCACTTT. This codes for CASSDRAENSPLHF.

The J gene is TRBJ2-3, the V gene TRBV6-5, with D possibly being TRBD1 (6 bases). The V gene's germline CDR1 is MNHEY and CDR2 SVGAGI. The V and J ends lost 5 bases and 3 bases respectively, with 15 bases between them. The CDR3 sequence is 15 residues long. CDR3: CASSQQKGVTDTQYF. In DNA, the CDR3 is TGTGCCAGCAGTCAACAGAAGGGGGTGACAGATACGCAGTATTTT.

With respect to this clone: A much larger clone lies a single base off, so this may be a read error. The chain is built from TRBV6-1 and TRBJ1-2, with D maybe TRBD1 (6 bases). Trimming took off 4 bases at V and 4 bases at J, with 10 bases between the two ends. Germline V gene lookup returns CDR1 MNHNS and CDR2 SASEGT. CDR3 length: 13 residues. The CDR3 is CASSVQGGYGYTF. The CDR3 coding sequence is TGTGCCAGCAGTGTACAGGGAGGCTATGGCTACACCTTC.

The V call is TRBV10-3, the J call TRBJ1-3, with TRBD1 as a possible D gene (5 bases). The V and J ends lost 6 bases and 1 base respectively, with 13 bases between them. The CDR3 runs 15 residues. Germline V gene sequence: CDR1 ENHRY, CDR2 SYGVKD. The DNA for the CDR3 is TGTGCCATCAGCCCCCCGACAGTATCTGGAAACACCATATATTTT. Translating gives CAISPPTVSGNTIYF.

The genes are TRBV7-9 and TRBJ1-1; maybe TRBD1 (5 bases). V lost 3 bases and J 6 bases, leaving 14 bases between the germline ends. Germline-derived CDR1 and CDR2 are SEHNR and FQNEAQ (reference sequence). The CDR3 has 14 amino acids. The CDR3 sequence is CASSLEGQGAEAFF. CDR3 DNA: TGTGCCAGCAGCTTGGAGGGGCAAGGGGCTGAAGCTTTCTTT.

This rearrangement joins TRBV5-4 to TRBJ2-1; TRBD2 matches at 7 bases. With V trimmed by 4 bases and J by 0 bases, 10 bases remained unmatched. The CDR3 spans 17 residues. Germline V gene lookup returns CDR1 SGHNT and CDR2 YYREEE (reference sequence). CDR3 protein: CASSVGGLGSSYNEQFF. DNA of the CDR3: TGTGCCAGCAGCGTGGGAGGGTTGGGGAGCTCCTACAATGAGCAGTTCTTC.

This clone was observed once. The gene calls are TRBV4-2 and TRBJ2-5; 12 bases fit TRBD2. The germline V gene encodes CDR1 LGHNA and CDR2 YNFKEQ. This CDR3 spans 14 amino acids. V trimming: 7 bases; J trimming: 4 bases; junction bases outside the gene matches: 4. CDR3 protein: CASNKGLAGETQYF. In DNA form, the CDR3 reads TGTGCCAGCAACAAGGGACTAGCGGGAGAGACCCAGTACTTC.

V and J are TRBV6-1 and TRBJ2-2; D may correspond to TRBD1 or TRBD2 (6 bases each). Trimming shortened V by 7 bases and J by 6 bases, and 12 bases separated the two germline ends. Germline V lookup: CDR1 MNHNS, CDR2 SASEGT. This CDR3 is built from 13 residues. The CDR3 reads CASKRGAPGELFF. The CDR3 nucleotides are TGTGCCAGCAAAAGGGGGGCCCCCGGGGAGCTGTTTTTT.

This clone was counted a single time. V gene TRBV6-5 combines with J gene TRBJ2-5; a weak D match, TRBD1 (5 bases). Germline V lookup: CDR1 MNHEY, CDR2 SVGAGI. V was cut by 10 bases and J by 7 bases, with 22 bases left in between. The CDR3 consists of 14 residues. The CDR3 DNA reads TGTGCCACCACCCCGGGCGTGGGGCTAAGGACCCAGTACTTC. It codes for CATTPGVGLRTQYF.

The CDR3 loop is CASSITDSRNTEAFF. The DNA of the CDR3 is TGTGCCAGTAGTATTACGGACAGCCGGAACACTGAAGCTTTCTTT. The chain carries TRBV19 and TRBJ1-1; perhaps TRBD1 as D (6 bases). V was cut by 3 bases and J by 1 base, with 12 bases left in between. This CDR3 region has 15 residues. The germline V gene encodes CDR1 LNHDA and CDR2 SQIVND (reference sequence).

The chain recombines TRBV7-3 with TRBJ1-1, with D possibly being TRBD1 (6 bases). V lost 5 bases and J 3 bases, leaving 13 bases between the germline ends. This CDR3 spans 14 amino acids. Germline V gives CDR1 SGHTA, CDR2 FQGTGA. CDR3 residues: CASSVQGIDTEAFF. The CDR3, as DNA: TGTGCCAGCAGCGTACAGGGCATCGACACTGAAGCTTTCTTT.

This clone was found a few times. The rearrangement uses TRBV7-9 and TRBJ1-2; tentative D call: TRBD1 (6 bases). Between the trimmed V and J ends, which lost 1 base and 5 bases, there was a span of 8 bases. CDR3 length: 13 amino acids. Germline V gives CDR1 SEHNR, CDR2 FQNEAQ (reference sequence). In nucleotides, the CDR3 is TGTGCCAGCAGCTTAGACAGGGTTTATGGCTACACCTTC. It yields the protein CASSLDRVYGYTF.

About this clone itself: This specimen includes other DNA sequences encoding the same CDR3. V gene TRBV5-1 combines with J gene TRBJ2-5; no clear D. V was cut by 0 bases and J by 4 bases, with 4 bases left in between. The CDR3 has 12 amino acids. Germline loops: CDR1 SGHRS, CDR2 YFSETQ. In nucleotides, the CDR3 is TGCGCCAGCAGCTTGGTTGGAGAGACCCAGTACTTC. Amino acid sequence: CASSLVGETQYF.

The CDR3 region has the DNA TGTGCCAGCTGGGAGGCTGAAAAACTGTTTTTT. It codes for CASWEAEKLFF. The V gene is TRBV28, the J gene TRBJ1-4; no reliable D call. This CDR3 spans 11 amino acids. Trimming stripped 8 bases from V and 7 bases from J, with 8 bases between. Germline V CDR1 and CDR2: MDHEN, SYDVKM.

The chain is built from TRBV6-5 and TRBJ1-1, with 9 positions matching TRBD1. With 2 bases clipped from V and 8 bases from J, the junction kept 9 bases outside the gene matches. This CDR3 spans 15 amino acids. Germline values: CDR1 MNHEY, CDR2 SVGAGI. CDR3 bases: TGTGCCAGCAGTTACGGACAGGGGTTGAAGACGGAAGCTTTCTTT. It encodes CASSYGQGLKTEAFF.

This chain connects TRBV5-1 to TRBJ2-3; no clear D. CDR1 is SGHRS, CDR2 YFSETQ, per germline. The CDR3 sequence is 12 residues long. The V and J ends lost 4 bases and 6 bases respectively, with 9 bases between them. In DNA, the CDR3 is TGCGCCAGCAGCCCTGGGTTGGATACGCAGTATTTT. It specifies CASSPGLDTQYF.